This T cell receptor (beta chain) was observed in a study of high-grade serous ovarian cancer treatment subgroups. The CDR3 length is 13 residues. V was pared by 5 bases and J by 2 bases, with 9 bases between. CDR1 and CDR2 (germline): MNHEY, SMNVEV (reference sequence). Tumor samples were taken before definitive surgery or chemotherapy. The repertoire was sequenced with immunoSEQ multiplex PCR; TCRdb's copy has only in-frame clones and lacks some. Of 4,500 or so clones in the sample, about 74% are singletons; the top ten hold 18%. The sequenced sample was tumor tissue. The V gene is TRBV27, the J gene TRBJ1-1; perhaps TRBD1 as D (6 bases). The receptor was derived from a human donor with high-grade serous ovarian cancer. Here the CDR3 reads CASSLQGNTEAFF. The CDR3 DNA sequence: TGTGCCAGCAGTCTACAGGGCAACACTGAAGCTTTCTTT.